The 30 T cell receptor beta chains presented below share a single source sample, sequenced in a study of T cell responses to AZD1222 COVID-19 vaccine. Using immunoSEQ multiplex PCR, the repertoire was profiled, and TCRdb retains in-frame clones only, with some absent. The sample records approximately 140,000 clones, roughly 94% being singletons. The sequenced sample was peripheral blood, obtained on day 0 of AZD1222 vaccination. The receptors here all came from an adult in good health.

The chain joins TRBV5-1 to TRBJ1-4; D gene uncertain. Germline assignment: CDR1 SGHRS and CDR2 YFSETQ. CDR3 length equals 14 residues. Trimming took 3 bases from V and 7 from J, leaving 13 bases between them. The CDR3: CASSSGGWGEKLFF. CDR3 DNA sequence: TGCGCCAGCAGCTCCGGAGGGTGGGGTGAAAAACTGTTTTTT.

The V gene is TRBV2, the J gene TRBJ1-2, with 7 nucleotides matching TRBD1. Looked up from germline, CDR1 is SNHLY and CDR2 is FYNNEI. V lost 6 bases to trimming and J lost 6 bases; unmatched junction nucleotides: 7. The CDR3 length is 13 residues. The CDR3 sequence is CASRGDSFNGYTF. DNA of the CDR3: TGTGCCAGCAGGGGGGACAGTTTCAATGGCTACACCTTC.

The V and J genes are TRBV19 and TRBJ1-2; D gene ambiguous. Germline lookup yields CDR1 LNHDA and CDR2 SQIVND (reference sequence). The CDR3 runs to 14 residues. V was shortened by 5 bases and J by 0 bases, with 10 bases between the two germline ends. The chain's CDR3 is CASSYSYTNYGYTF. Written as DNA, the CDR3 is TGTGCCAGTAGTTACAGCTACACTAACTATGGCTACACCTTC.

This chain connects TRBV21-1 to TRBJ2-7. TRBV21-1 is annotated as a pseudogene. The CDR3 runs 12 residues. The DNA of the CDR3 is TGTGCCAGCAGCAAGCTCTTGTACGAGCAGTACGTC. Translating gives CASSKLLYEQYV.

The chain combines TRBV7-9 with TRBJ2-1; 15 bases line up with TRBD2. V lost 3 bases, J lost 6 bases, and 12 bases stayed unmatched. The CDR3 has 19 residues. Germline V gives CDR1 SEHNR, CDR2 FQNEAQ (reference sequence). CDR3 loop: CASSFRTSGRADLSNEQFF. The CDR3 bases are TGTGCCAGCAGCTTCAGGACTAGCGGGAGGGCCGATCTCAGCAATGAGCAGTTCTTC.

This chain connects TRBV6-5 to TRBJ2-3; D is ambiguous. The CDR3 runs to 15 residues. From germline, CDR1 is MNHEY and CDR2 SVGAGI. The V and J ends lost 2 bases and 1 base respectively, with 10 bases between them. CDR3 in DNA: TGTGCCAGCAGTTACAGAGGCAGGCGCACAGATACGCAGTATTTT. This encodes CASSYRGRRTDTQYF.

The chain is built from TRBV19 and TRBJ1-4; tentatively, D is TRBD1 (5 bases). This CDR3 has 13 amino acids. Trimming removed 4 bases from V and 5 bases from J, with 8 bases in between. Per germline, CDR1 LNHDA and CDR2 SQIVND (reference sequence). The CDR3 coding sequence is TGTGCCAGTAGTAGGACATACAATGAAAAACTGTTTTTT. Translated, it gives CASSRTYNEKLFF.

The V and J genes are TRBV3-1 (or the pseudogene TRBV3-2) and TRBJ2-3; the D gene is possibly TRBD1 (5 bases). CDR3 length: 14 residues. CDR1 is LGHDT, CDR2 YNNKEL, per germline (reference sequence). V lost 1 base, J lost 2 bases, and 7 bases lay in between. CDR3 DNA sequence: TGTGCCAGCAGCCAAGTGGGGCCCACAGATACGCAGTATTTT. It specifies CASSQVGPTDTQYF.

The chain uses TRBV30 and TRBJ1-4; TRBD1 might be the D (5 bases). Per the germline V gene, CDR1 is GTSNPN and CDR2 is SVGIG (reference sequence). V shed 5 bases and J shed 2 bases, with 6 bases lying between them. The CDR3 contains 12 residues. The CDR3 here is CAWGGTNEKLFF. The DNA for the CDR3 is TGTGCCTGGGGGGGGACTAATGAAAAACTGTTTTTT.

The J gene is TRBJ1-4, the V gene TRBV5-1; a weak D match, TRBD1 (5 bases). There are 14 residues in the CDR3. Germline CDR1 and CDR2: SGHRS and YFSETQ. V gave up 4 bases and J gave up 3 bases, with 10 bases separating them. The CDR3 bases are TGCGCCAGCAGCGCCCCGGGGGCTAATGAAAAACTGTTTTTT. Amino acids: CASSAPGANEKLFF. Full variable domain (rest looked up from reference TRBV5-1 and TRBJ1-4): KAGVTQTPRYLIKTRGQQVTLSCSPISGHRSVSWYQQTPGQGLQFLFEYFSETQRNKGNFPGRFSGRQFSNSRSEMNVSTLELGDSALYLCASSAPGANEKLFFGSGTQLSVL.

V and J are TRBV7-6 and TRBJ1-1; 12 nucleotides match TRBD1. The CDR3 is 19 amino acids. V was clipped by 1 base and J by 5 bases; unmatched bases: 14. Germline V gene sequence: CDR1 SGHVS, CDR2 FNYEAQ. The CDR3 DNA follows: TGTGCCAGCAGCTTAGAAGCCCTCGGGACAGGGGGCTTGGGTACTGAAGCTTTCTTT. It translates to CASSLEALGTGGLGTEAFF.

This sequence joins TRBV7-9 and TRBJ2-1; D ambiguous. The germline CDR1 and CDR2 sequences are SEHNR and FQNEAQ (reference sequence). The CDR3 spans 16 residues. V was clipped by 0 bases and J by 6 bases, with 15 bases between them. This chain's CDR3 is CASSLATLERLNEQFF. CDR3 nucleotide sequence: TGTGCCAGCAGCTTAGCGACGCTAGAGAGGCTCAATGAGCAGTTCTTC.

Here the CDR3 DNA reads TGCGCCAGCAGCCAAGAAGGGACTTTCACAGATACGCAGTATTTT. This gives the protein CASSQEGTFTDTQYF. The chain recombines TRBV4-3 with TRBJ2-3, with D possibly TRBD2 on 6 matching bases. The CDR3 runs 15 residues. Germline values: CDR1 LGHNA, CDR2 YSLEER. Trimming left V 0 bases short and J 2 bases short, with 9 bases between.

The chain uses TRBV24-1 and TRBJ2-2; 7 nucleotides align to TRBD1. Unmatched junction bases numbered 7, after V lost 8 bases and J lost 5 bases. The CDR3 has 14 amino acids. Germline assignment: CDR1 KGHDR and CDR2 SFDVKD. Here the CDR3 DNA reads TGTGCCACCAACAGGGGCCTAGGAACCGGGGAGCTGTTTTTT. Encoded protein: CATNRGLGTGELFF.

The chain combines TRBV7-2 with TRBJ1-3; D is possibly TRBD1 (5 bases). V was cut by 5 bases and J by 1 base, with 9 bases left in between. The germline CDR1 and CDR2 sequences are SGHTA and FQGNSA. The CDR3 runs 14 residues. Here the CDR3 DNA reads TGTGCCAGCAGCCCGACAGTGTCTGGAAACACCATATATTTT. Translated, it gives CASSPTVSGNTIYF.

The chain combines TRBV5-5 with TRBJ1-2; D is perhaps TRBD1 (5 bases). V was pared by 2 bases and J by 4 bases, with 21 bases between. CDR1 is SGHKS and CDR2 is YYEKEE in the germline V gene (reference sequence). This CDR3 is 17 amino acids long. CDR3 sequence (DNA): TGTGCCAGCAGCTTATCTGAATTGGACAACGGGGTCTATGGCTACACCTTC. Encoded protein: CASSLSELDNGVYGYTF.

The chain joins TRBV4-2 to TRBJ2-5; D not resolved. The CDR3 loop spans 13 amino acids. Germline V gives CDR1 LGHNA, CDR2 YNFKEQ. Trimming removed 4 bases at V and 4 bases at J, with 10 bases between. The DNA for the CDR3 is TGTGCCAGCAGCCCCCAGGACGGAGAGACCCAGTACTTC. Protein product: CASSPQDGETQYF.

The chain combines TRBV19 with TRBJ1-2; no clear D gene. From germline, CDR1 is LNHDA and CDR2 SQIVND (reference sequence). This CDR3 has 15 amino acids. The V gene lost 2 bases and the J gene lost 2 bases, with 12 bases spanning the gap. In DNA form, the CDR3 reads TGTGCCAGTAGTATAACGATTCGGACGAACTATGGCTACACCTTC. Amino acids: CASSITIRTNYGYTF.

The chain combines TRBV5-1 with TRBJ2-1, with D possibly being TRBD2 (6 bases). V was cut by 1 base and J by 2 bases, with 10 bases left in between. Germline assignment: CDR1 SGHRS and CDR2 YFSETQ. The CDR3 sequence is 15 residues long. The CDR3 coding sequence is TGCGCCAGCAGCTTGATTGGGGGGACCTACAATGAGCAGTTCTTC. Its translation is CASSLIGGTYNEQFF.

The V and J genes are TRBV6-5 and TRBJ2-2; 7 positions agree with TRBD1. The CDR3 loop spans 14 amino acids. The germline V gene encodes CDR1 MNHEY and CDR2 SVGAGI. The V and J ends lost 9 bases and 4 bases, in that order; junction bases with no gene match: 8. CDR3 sequence reads: CASYVGQPTGELFF. In DNA, the CDR3 is TGTGCCAGTTATGTGGGACAGCCCACCGGGGAGCTGTTTTTT.

This clone was observed a handful of times. CDR3 bases: TGCGCCAGCAGGGAGGGGACTAGCGGGAGAAAGGCGAATGAGCAGTTCTTC. Translated: CASREGTSGRKANEQFF. The gene calls are TRBV10-1 and TRBJ2-1; 14 bases match TRBD2. The V gene's germline CDR1 is WNHNN and CDR2 SYGVQD (reference sequence). The CDR3 covers 17 residues. V was clipped by 6 bases and J by 7 bases; unmatched bases: 11.

This clone appeared once. The CDR3 spells CTSSQASGRPTNVGALVEETQYF. The DNA for the CDR3 is TGCACCAGCAGCCAAGCCAGCGGGAGGCCAACTAATGTCGGGGCCCTTGTGGAAGAGACCCAGTACTTC. The chain has TRBV1 and TRBJ2-5; TRBD2, the table's D call, lacks a check against the DNA. TRBV1 is classified as a pseudogene. The CDR3 runs 23 residues.

V usage is TRBV7-2 and J usage is TRBJ2-2; unclear D gene. V dropped 0 bases and J dropped 7 bases, with 3 bases sitting between them. The CDR3 has 12 amino acids. Germline values: CDR1 SGHTA, CDR2 FQGNSA. The CDR3 region has the DNA TGTGCCAGCAGCTTAGCGATCGGGGAGCTGTTTTTT. Protein product: CASSLAIGELFF.

V gene TRBV15 combines with J gene TRBJ2-7; D is unresolved. CDR1 LNHNV and CDR2 YYDKDF come from the germline V gene (reference sequence). The CDR3 extends over 13 amino acids. Trimming left V 0 bases short and J 3 bases short, with 6 bases between. In DNA, the CDR3 is TGTGCCACCAGCAGAGATCGGAACTACGAGCAGTACGTC. It translates to CATSRDRNYEQYV.

The J gene is TRBJ1-2, the V gene TRBV12-3 or TRBV12-4; no clear D. The CDR3 has 13 amino acids. Deletions cut 5 bases from V and 8 bases from J, with 15 bases between. The CDR3 DNA sequence: TGTGCCAGCAGTGCGATAAGGGTGGAGGGCTACACCTTC. Residues: CASSAIRVEGYTF.

The chain combines TRBV5-1 with TRBJ2-5; D unclear. Germline lookup yields CDR1 SGHRS and CDR2 YFSETQ. Trimming stripped 2 bases from V and 4 bases from J, with 9 bases between. The CDR3 runs 13 residues. DNA for the CDR3: TGCGCCAGCAGCTTATGGTTCGGAGAGACCCAGTACTTC. Amino acid sequence: CASSLWFGETQYF.

The V gene is TRBV2, the J gene TRBJ1-6; D perhaps matches TRBD1 (6 bases). The V gene lost 5 bases and the J gene lost 4 bases, with 12 bases spanning the gap. This CDR3 has 15 amino acids. Germline V gene data show CDR1 as SNHLY and CDR2 as FYNNEI. This chain's CDR3 is CASSRTDAYNSPLHF. Here the CDR3 DNA reads TGTGCCAGCAGTCGGACAGACGCGTATAATTCACCCCTCCACTTT.

The V and J genes are TRBV4-3 and TRBJ2-3; D remains unclear. The CDR3 has 15 amino acids. Trimming cost V 5 bases and J 2 bases, with 14 bases left between them. Germline lookup yields CDR1 LGHNA and CDR2 YSLEER. The chain's CDR3 is CASSLTVGPTDTQYF. CDR3 DNA: TGCGCCAGCAGCTTGACTGTAGGTCCCACAGATACGCAGTATTTT.

The chain has TRBV3-1 (or the pseudogene TRBV3-2) and TRBJ1-5, with D hard to call. CDR1 and CDR2 (germline): LGHDT, YNNKEL (reference sequence). The CDR3 is 12 residues long. V lost 4 bases and J 7 bases, leaving 8 bases between the germline ends. The CDR3 coding sequence is TGTGCCAGCAGCCTCCCCGGGCAGCCCCAGCATTTT. Amino acids: CASSLPGQPQHF.

The chain recombines TRBV6-2 or TRBV6-3 with TRBJ1-2; D ambiguous. CDR3 length equals 12 residues. The germline gives CDR1 MNHEY, CDR2 SVGEGT. The V and J ends lost 2 bases and 4 bases respectively, with 5 bases between them. The CDR3 nucleotides are TGTGCCAGCAGTTACAGGGTCTATGGCTACACCTTC. This translates into CASSYRVYGYTF.